The clone carrying this T cell receptor beta chain came up a few times. This specimen belongs to a study of blood T cell repertoires in COVID-19. At the level of the study: Whether acute or convalescent, the COVID-19 samples came from the United States, Italy and Spain.

Study processing details: Researchers report that nucleated cell counts were estimated from reference gene primer amplification. TCRdb keeps only in-frame clones here, not all; method: immunoSEQ multiplex PCR. D and trimming come from the DNA, and the V and J calls and clone size come from that table. This table has 150,000 or so clones, 70% to 90% appearing once. Trimming cost V 2 bases and J 7 bases, with 15 bases left between them. Germline V gives CDR1 KGHSH, CDR2 LQKENI. The CDR3 is made up of 14 amino acids. The chain couples TRBV18 to TRBJ2-7, with a tentative D call TRBD1 (5 bases). This clonotype originated in a man between 60 and 75 years old with acute or convalescent COVID-19. Sequencing used peripheral blood. CDR3 bases: TGTGCCAGCTCACCAAATCCAGGGCCCGGTGAGCAGTACTTC. Translation gives CASSPNPGPGEQYF.